This TCR beta chain was sequenced during a study of blood T cell repertoires in COVID-19. Study details: There were acute and convalescent COVID-19 samples, and they came from the United States, Italy and Spain. The cDNA or gDNA used as material had been derived from T cells, B-cell-depleted T cells, or PBMCs.

V was clipped by 7 bases and J by 10 bases, with 23 bases between them. The CDR3 has 16 amino acids. Germline CDR1 is LNHDA and CDR2 is SQIVND (reference sequence). Under the authors' procedure: Amplification with reference gene primers provided the estimates of nucleated cell counts. Here immunoSEQ multiplex PCR was the method, and the copy in TCRdb shows in-frame clones only, minus some. The D gene and trimming were derived from the DNA, and the V and J assignments and clone size from that table. The table records some 130,000 clones, around 81% of them present only once. Specimen: peripheral blood. The sequence was collected from a woman in her fifties or sixties with active or convalescent COVID-19. The chain couples TRBV19 to TRBJ1-6, with D unresolved. The CDR3 loop reads CASTWRTGKGGSPLHF. CDR3 bases: TGTGCCAGTACGTGGCGGACTGGGAAAGGAGGGTCACCCCTCCACTTT.